This TCR beta chain derives from a study of blood T cell repertoires in COVID-19. CDR1 is SGHTS, CDR2 YDEGEE, per germline. The CDR3 covers 13 residues. V gave up 4 bases and J gave up 5 bases; unmatched junction bases: 5. Sequencing was performed with immunoSEQ multiplex PCR; in TCRdb, only in-frame clones are kept and a portion is missing. The sample consists of 300,000 to 450,000 clones, roughly nine tenths of them appearing once. The sequence was obtained from a woman in her twenties or thirties who had recovered from COVID-19. The specimen sequenced was PBMCs or T cells enriched from blood (not recorded which). The V call is TRBV5-8, the J call TRBJ1-2; 7 nucleotides line up with TRBD1. Here the CDR3 DNA reads TGTGCCAGCAGCGGCGGGACAGTATATGGCTACACCTTC. Translated: CASSGGTVYGYTF.